These 26 T cell receptor beta chains were all obtained from the same sample, sequenced in a study of molecular identifiers for immune sequencing clone quantification. TCRdb reprocessed the PCR reads with MiXCR, giving one entry per CDR3 protein. The table lists around 480,000 distinct CDR3 sequences, approximately 25% of them singletons, with around 0.78% in the top ten. What was sequenced was naive CD8+ T cells from blood, with Jurkat cell RNA spiked in. Stated subset: FACS-sorted CD8+CD4-CCR7+CD45RA+ naive T cells. The receptors were sampled from a human donor in good health. Some libraries in this study had Jurkat cell RNA spiked in.

This clonotype was seen many times. V and J are TRBV24-1 and TRBJ2-2; TRBD1 aligns across 8 bases. The CDR3 consists of 13 residues. Per germline, CDR1 KGHDR and CDR2 SFDVKD. V dropped 9 bases and J dropped 5; count of bases not matched to a gene: 4. CDR3 sequence reads: CATGTGRTGELFF. DNA of the CDR3: TGTGCCACCGGGACAGGAAGGACCGGGGAGCTGTTTTTT.

V is TRBV12-3 or TRBV12-4 and J is TRBJ2-2; D call uncertain. Trimming shortened V by 7 bases and J by 4 bases, and 13 bases separated the two germline ends. CDR3 length equals 14 residues. The CDR3 loop reads CASNLDLRTGELFF. The DNA of the CDR3 is TGTGCCAGCAATCTCGACTTGCGCACCGGGGAGCTGTTTTTT.

The chain joins TRBV6-2 or TRBV6-3 to TRBJ1-1; D remains ambiguous. Germline V gives CDR1 MNHEY, CDR2 SVGEGT. Trimming pared 8 bases from V and 3 bases from J, leaving 16 bases between. CDR3 length: 14 residues. CDR3 region: CASQTTGRYTEAFF. The CDR3 nucleotides read TGTGCCAGCCAAACGACGGGTCGGTACACTGAAGCTTTCTTT.

V usage is TRBV12-3 or TRBV12-4 and J usage is TRBJ1-6; 9 bases are shared with TRBD1. The CDR3 consists of 17 residues. Trimming removed 5 bases from V and 2 bases from J; junction bases left unmatched: 7. CDR3 DNA sequence: TGTGCCAGCAGTCGACGGGACAGGGTAACCTATAATTCACCCCTCCACTTT. It is translated as CASSRRDRVTYNSPLHF.

This clonotype was seen more than once but under ten times. This chain joins TRBV13 and TRBJ2-3, with D perhaps matching TRBD1 (5 bases). The germline CDR1 and CDR2 sequences are PRHDT and FYEKMQ (reference sequence). The CDR3 extends over 15 amino acids. The CDR3: CASLVWGRTLDTQYF. The CDR3 DNA follows: TGTGCTTCACTGGTGTGGGGCCGTACGTTAGATACGCAGTATTTT.

J is TRBJ2-7 and V is TRBV15, with D perhaps TRBD2 (6 bases). Trimming took 5 bases from V and 4 from J, leaving 15 bases between them. The germline gives CDR1 LNHNV, CDR2 YYDKDF (reference sequence). This CDR3 spans 14 amino acids. CDR3 protein: CATSPRERAYEQYF. CDR3 nucleotides: TGTGCCACCAGCCCGCGGGAACGGGCGTACGAGCAGTACTTC.

The table lists this clonotype with a few counts. This rearrangement joins TRBV30 to TRBJ2-7, with 7 bases fitting TRBD1. CDR3 length: 12 amino acids. Germline CDR1 reads GTSNPN; CDR2 reads SVGIG (reference sequence). V lost 1 base to trimming and J lost 3 bases; unmatched junction nucleotides: 0. The CDR3 spells CAWSGDSYEQYF. The CDR3 bases are TGTGCCTGGAGTGGGGACAGCTACGAGCAGTACTTC. The full variable domain, completed using reference TRBV30 and TRBJ2-7, is SQTIHQWPATLVQPVGSPLSLECTVEGTSNPNLYWYRQAAGRGLQLLFYSVGIGQISSEVPQNLSASRPQDRQFILSSKKLLLSDSGFYLCAWSGDSYEQYFGPGTRLTVT.

This clonotype was seen just once. The V call is TRBV6-2 or TRBV6-3, the J call TRBJ2-3, with D maybe TRBD2 (6 bases). The V end lost 6 bases, the J end lost 2 bases, and 18 bases lay between the germline ends. This CDR3 has 16 amino acids. Germline CDR1 MNHEY, CDR2 SVGEGT. The chain's CDR3 is CASRIARETFTDTQYF. CDR3 DNA sequence: TGTGCCAGCAGAATAGCGCGGGAAACCTTCACAGATACGCAGTATTTT.

This clonotype came up a few times. The chain joins TRBV7-9 to TRBJ1-5; possibly TRBD1 for D (6 bases). V lost 5 bases, J lost 6 bases, and 17 bases lay in between. CDR3 length: 15 amino acids. CDR1 is SEHNR and CDR2 is FQNEAQ in the germline V gene (reference sequence). As DNA, the CDR3 is TGTGCCAGCAGCCCAATAACAGGGTTTGGTCAGCCCCAGCATTTT. This gives the protein CASSPITGFGQPQHF.

This clonotype was observed a few times. The chain joins TRBV4-1 to TRBJ2-1, with TRBD2 matching 8 bases. The ends lost 0 bases at V and 12 bases at J; junction bases unmatched: 13. CDR1 is MGHRA, CDR2 YSYEKL, per germline. The CDR3 has 16 amino acids. CDR3: CASSQDLGLERTGQFF. In DNA, the CDR3 is TGCGCCAGCAGCCAAGATTTGGGACTAGAAAGAACAGGGCAGTTCTTC.

This clonotype has ten or more counts. In DNA form, the CDR3 reads TGTGCCAGCAGCTTAGGGACACATGCAACCTACGAGCAGTACTTC. Translated, it gives CASSLGTHATYEQYF. J is TRBJ2-7 and V is TRBV7-6; D might be TRBD1 (5 bases). Per germline, CDR1 SGHVS and CDR2 FNYEAQ. The length of the CDR3 is 15 residues. Deletions cut 1 base from V and 2 bases from J, with 12 bases between. The variable domain in full, completed from reference TRBV7-6 and TRBJ2-7, reads GAGVSQSPRYKVTKRGQDVALRCDPISGHVSLYWYRQALGQGPEFLTYFNYEAQQDKSGLPNDRFSAERPEGSISTLTIQRTEQRDSAMYRCASSLGTHATYEQYFGPGTRLTVT.

This clonotype was recorded many times. The gene calls are TRBV20-1 and TRBJ2-7, with D unresolved. V was cut by 0 bases and J by 0 bases, with 9 bases left in between. The CDR3 totals 14 residues. The germline V gene encodes CDR1 DFQATT and CDR2 SNEGSKA (reference sequence). CDR3 nucleotides: TGCAGTGCTAGAGATCTGGAAAGCTCCTACGAGCAGTACTTC. Protein product: CSARDLESSYEQYF.

Remarks on this clonotype: Given the absence of the conserved phenylalanine or tryptophan at the CDR3 end, a read error is likely. The chain couples TRBV30 to TRBJ2-6; D ambiguous. V shed 3 bases and J shed 2 bases, with 11 bases lying between them. This CDR3 contains 15 residues. The germline CDR1 and CDR2 sequences are GTSNPN and SVGIG (reference sequence). The CDR3 sequence is CAWSSTSAGANVLTV. In nucleotides, the CDR3 is TGTGCCTGGAGCAGCACAAGCGCTGGGGCCAACGTCCTGACTGTC.

This clonotype has a count of ten or more. The chain couples TRBV7-9 to TRBJ2-1; D is unresolved. The V end lost 2 bases, the J end lost 3 bases, and 17 bases lay between the germline ends. Per the germline V gene, CDR1 is SEHNR and CDR2 is FQNEAQ (reference sequence). The CDR3 spans 17 residues. The CDR3 spells CASSLPSGLEVYNEQFF. CDR3 DNA sequence: TGTGCCAGCAGCTTACCCTCTGGCCTAGAAGTCTACAATGAGCAGTTCTTC.

As concerns this clonotype: At one end the junction does not follow the germline gene, possibly because of a read error. The V call is TRBV6-6, the J call TRBJ2-7; D remains ambiguous. CDR1 MNHNY and CDR2 SVGAGI come from the germline V gene (reference sequence). This CDR3 has 11 amino acids. The CDR3 sequence is CASSLSYGQYF. DNA of the CDR3: TGTGCCAGCAGTTTATCTTACGGGCAGTACTTC.

This clonotype was observed many times. The CDR3 sequence is CASSHWSRPYEQYF. The CDR3 coding sequence is TGTGCCAGCAGTCACTGGTCCCGTCCTTACGAGCAGTACTTC. V is TRBV6-2 or TRBV6-3 and J is TRBJ2-7; D is uncertain. Trimming removed 5 bases at V and 4 bases at J, with 15 bases between. This CDR3 is 14 amino acids long. From germline, CDR1 is MNHEY and CDR2 SVGEGT.

This chain links TRBV20-1 with TRBJ2-7; 8 positions match TRBD1. The CDR3 is made up of 16 amino acids. Trimming at V came to 1 base and at J to 2 bases, leaving 10 bases not matched to a gene. From germline, CDR1 is DFQATT and CDR2 SNEGSKA (reference sequence). CDR3 DNA sequence: TGCAGTGCTAGAGTTTCGAGAGACAGGGGAACCTACGAGCAGTACTTC. This sequence encodes CSARVSRDRGTYEQYF.

The chain links TRBV6-5 to TRBJ1-1; possible D gene TRBD1, 5 bases. Trimming removed 6 bases from V and 2 bases from J, with 16 bases in between. CDR3 length: 15 residues. Per germline, CDR1 MNHEY and CDR2 SVGAGI. The CDR3 DNA follows: TGTGCCAGCAGCTTACCGGGACGGATTAACACTGAAGCTTTCTTT. It specifies CASSLPGRINTEAFF.

This chain uses TRBV10-3 with TRBJ1-1; no firm D call. Germline-derived CDR1 and CDR2 are ENHRY and SYGVKD. The CDR3 has 14 residues. V lost 0 bases and J 4 bases, leaving 9 bases between the germline ends. The CDR3 DNA reads TGTGCCATCAGTGAGTCGGTAACGGGCACTGAAGCTTTCTTT. This sequence encodes CAISESVTGTEAFF.

V is TRBV6-1 and J is TRBJ1-2, with 7 positions matching TRBD1. V gave up 5 bases and J gave up 4 bases; unmatched junction bases: 10. CDR1 and CDR2 from the germline V gene are MNHNS and SASEGT. The length of the CDR3 is 15 residues. CDR3 in amino acids: CASSYTGTVLYGYTF. The DNA of the CDR3 is TGTGCCAGCAGTTACACCGGGACAGTACTCTATGGCTACACCTTC.

This rearrangement joins TRBV29-1 to TRBJ2-1; 7 bases align to TRBD2. The CDR3 covers 15 residues. V gave up 6 bases and J gave up 3 bases; unmatched junction bases: 11. Germline loops: CDR1 SQVTM, CDR2 ANQGSEA. The CDR3 DNA sequence: TGCAGCGTCTTACCGGCTAGCGGATACTACAATGAGCAGTTCTTC. Amino acids: CSVLPASGYYNEQFF.

The genes are TRBV6-5 and TRBJ2-5, with D tentatively TRBD2 (5 bases). Germline loops: CDR1 MNHEY, CDR2 SVGAGI. V was cut by 4 bases and J by 4 bases, with 19 bases left in between. The CDR3 runs 16 residues. The CDR3 sequence is CASSLVGVRLGETQYF. The CDR3 DNA reads as TGTGCCAGCAGTTTGGTGGGAGTCAGATTGGGAGAGACCCAGTACTTC.

The table lists this clonotype with many counts. The chain has TRBV7-2 and TRBJ2-3; TRBD1 matches 8 bases. The CDR3 spans 15 residues. J gave up 5 bases and V 3 bases, and 7 bases lay outside the gene matches. Germline CDR1 and CDR2: SGHTA and FQGNSA. CDR3 in amino acids: CASSFRGRAIDTQYF. CDR3 bases: TGTGCCAGCAGCTTCAGGGGGCGCGCGATAGATACGCAGTATTTT.

This clonotype was observed many times. This chain joins TRBV28 and TRBJ2-3, with a possible D match to TRBD2 (6 bases). Trimming took off 4 bases at V and 6 bases at J, with 23 bases between the two ends. Germline CDR1 is MDHEN and CDR2 is SYDVKM. CDR3 size: 17 residues. The chain's CDR3 is CASSYRHYGDLADTQYF. Written as DNA, the CDR3 is TGTGCCAGCAGTTACCGCCATTATGGGGACTTGGCTGATACGCAGTATTTT.

In this sample, this clonotype turned up many times. V usage is TRBV4-3 and J usage is TRBJ1-3; D remains unclear. The germline CDR1 and CDR2 sequences are LGHNA and YSLEER. The V gene lost 0 bases and the J gene lost 1 base, with 13 bases spanning the gap. The CDR3 is 17 residues long. CDR3 in DNA: TGCGCCAGCAGCCAAGATCCCCCCACAGATTCTGGAAACACCATATATTTT. This translates into CASSQDPPTDSGNTIYF.

On this clonotype: Since a much larger clone is just one base distant, this may be a read error. The chain couples TRBV5-6 to TRBJ2-3; no firm D call. CDR3 length equals 13 residues. Deletions cut 6 bases from V and 1 base from J, with 9 bases between. Germline V lookup: CDR1 SGHDT, CDR2 YYEEEE. The CDR3 here is CASNSGRTDTQYF. The CDR3 nucleotides are TGTGCCAGCAACTCTGGACGCACAGATACGCAGTATTTT.